This TCR beta chain was captured in a study of T cell responses to AZD1222 COVID-19 vaccine. This table comes from immunoSEQ multiplex PCR, and its TCRdb copy is limited to in-frame clones, with some not included. The data hold fewer than 150,000 clones, with around 83% observed a single time. CDR3 size: 14 residues. Losses at the gene ends were 0 bases for V and 3 bases for J; bases not matched to a gene: 1. Germline CDR1 and CDR2: SGDLS and YYNGEE. The sequences come from peripheral blood, collected 28 days after the second AZD1222 dose. The sequence derives from an adult who received the AZD1222 COVID-19 vaccine. The chain employs TRBV9 and TRBJ1-1; 8 positions match TRBD1. The CDR3 loop is CASSVVGQDTEAFF. The CDR3 nucleotides read TGTGCCAGCAGCGTAGTGGGACAGGACACTGAAGCTTTCTTT.